The present T cell receptor (beta chain) was sequenced within a study of T cells in Graves' hyperthyroidism and ophthalmopathy. Study details: Before any treatment, at initial diagnosis, peripheral blood was collected. Overall study findings and caveats: Blood samples included most of the expanded thyroid clonotypes exceeding 0.001.

For this clonotype: Its matching antigen is unknown. This may arise from a read error, as a much more abundant clone is one base away.

Using RNA transcripts as the source, TCR beta CDR3 regions were amplified. First-round RT-PCR of the TCR CDR3 relied on the HTBI primer set. TCRdb itself ran the multiplex PCR reads through MiXCR, one entry per CDR3 protein. Of under 600,000 distinct CDR3 sequences in the sample, 16% were seen once. V lost 8 bases, J lost 3 bases, and 16 bases lay in between. CDR3 length: 14 residues. Inclusion characteristics of ophthalmopathy patients comprised a Clinical Activity Score of at least 3, a NOSPECS grade of at least 4, and duration under 3 months. Diagnoses used clinical symptoms, serum thyroxine and TRAb, thyroid ultrasound and orbital computed tomography.

The specimen was blood. The chain is built from TRBV12-3 or TRBV12-4 and TRBJ1-1, with D tentatively TRBD1 (5 bases). The receptor was derived from a woman aged 40 to 50 with Graves' ophthalmopathy. CDR3 bases: TGTGCCAGCGGCCTCATGGAACAGGACACTGAAGCTTTCTTT. Its translation: CASGLMEQDTEAFF.